These T cell receptor beta chains were read from a single sample in a study of shared clonotypes between healthy human individuals. The protocol was immunoSEQ multiplex PCR, while the TCRdb copy is restricted to in-frame clones and leaves out a portion. The sample gives 1,400,000 or so clones, 98% of which show up once; approximately 0.38% is in the top ten. The sequenced sample was naive CD4+ T cells sorted from blood. These receptors were obtained from a man in his thirties or forties in good health. Each CDR3 is given with its conserved first and last residue. A D gene is named only where the DNA matches it firmly.

CDR3aa: CATSRVSRVETQYF
CDR3nt: TGTGCCACCAGCAGAGTGAGCAGGGTTGAGACCCAGTACTTC
j_gene: TRBJ2-5
d_gene: -
v_gene: TRBV15

CDR3aa: CASSQESGFTEAFF
CDR3nt: TGCGCCAGCAGCCAAGAGTCCGGTTTTACTGAAGCTTTCTTT
j_gene: TRBJ1-1
d_gene: -
v_gene: TRBV4-3

CDR3aa: CASRLYPRGFAEAFF
CDR3nt: TGTGCCAGCAGACTCTACCCCAGGGGTTTCGCTGAAGCTTTCTTT
j_gene: TRBJ1-1
d_gene: -
v_gene: TRBV7-9

CDR3aa: CASSLNKGLAVVSDTQYF
CDR3nt: TGTGCCAGCAGCTTAAACAAGGGACTAGCGGTAGTGTCAGATACGCAGTATTTT
j_gene: TRBJ2-3
d_gene: TRBD2
v_gene: TRBV11-2

CDR3aa: CSVDGGTDTQYF
CDR3nt: TGCAGCGTTGACGGGGGGACAGATACGCAGTATTTT
j_gene: TRBJ2-3
d_gene: TRBD2
v_gene: TRBV29-1

CDR3aa: CASSLVSAGEDWASEQYF
CDR3nt: TGTGCCAGCAGTTTAGTCTCCGCAGGGGAAGATTGGGCTAGCGAGCAGTACTTC
j_gene: TRBJ2-7
d_gene: -
v_gene: TRBV27

CDR3aa: CASSHQTGGITGELFF
CDR3nt: TGCGCCAGCAGCCACCAGACAGGGGGCATTACCGGGGAGCTGTTTTTT
j_gene: TRBJ2-2
d_gene: TRBD1
v_gene: TRBV4-1

CDR3aa: CASSERPGGGSSGYTF
CDR3nt: TGTGCCAGCAGCGAACGACCAGGAGGGGGCTCCTCTGGCTACACCTTC
j_gene: TRBJ1-2
d_gene: TRBD1
v_gene: TRBV9

CDR3aa: CASSSGDRVHGYTF
CDR3nt: TGTGCCAGCAGTTCTGGTGACAGGGTACATGGCTACACCTTC
j_gene: TRBJ1-2
d_gene: TRBD1
v_gene: TRBV28

CDR3aa: CASSKRTGGDEKLFF
CDR3nt: TGTGCCAGCAGCAAACGGACAGGGGGCGATGAAAAACTGTTTTTT
j_gene: TRBJ1-4
d_gene: TRBD1
v_gene: TRBV5-4